This T cell receptor (beta chain) is from a study of vaccination effects on CD4 cells after COVID-19 (dated by TCRdb to between 2021 and 2024). As for the study more broadly: Across the study, the median time from the second dose to post-vaccine sampling was 72 days (range 14 to 241). In the study, cultures from other donors were sequenced using the Oncomine TCR Beta short-read assay on an Illumina iSeq 100. The full study included 9 to 10 COVID-19 convalescent patients and several SARS-CoV-2-naive healthy vaccine recipients. In both COVID-19 convalescent patients and infection-naive vaccine recipients, the study compared SARS-CoV-2 spike-specific CD4+ TCR repertoires from before mRNA vaccination with those from after it.

A remark on this clone: The clone's antigen remains unknown. No much larger clonotype is one base removed from it; base qualities were not supplied.

Library construction relied on the immunoSEQ multiplex PCR assay. DNA from the cultured and isolated CD4+ T cells underwent TCR beta CDR3 sequencing. From the authors' description of their analysis: Non-productive TCR sequences were removed, reads were trimmed to the CDR3 region, and CDR3s of at least 7 amino acids were retained. The MANAFEST web app was used to pick out antigen-specific clonotypes by comparing their expansion in peptide wells with that in reference cultures. For clones to be considered positive, expansion at FDR<0.05 versus reference and all other wells, an odds ratio above 5, and a frequency above 0.1% in two replicate wells were required. A clonotype was called cross-reactive if it was significantly expanded both in SARS-CoV-2 spike wells and in at least one common cold coronavirus spike condition. CDR3 similarity was assessed by Levenshtein distance using the stringdist R package, and unrooted trees were constructed with ape in R 3.6.1. The immuneACCESS repertoire file appears here via TCRdb, limited to in-frame rearrangements. These files lack a portion of the clones; in checked studies, under half of the deficit traces to unresolved V genes, and the cause of the others is not known. V, J and clone size reflect that table, while D and trimming were determined from the DNA. The sample has 25,000 to 30,000 clones on record, approximately 71% of them singletons. The ten largest make up around 9.7% of the sample.

V loses 3 bases of germline sequence and J loses 8 bases, and the interval between the two ends is 10 bases. The CDR3 sequence holds 11 residues, the cysteine and phenylalanine included. The retained sequence is limited to the CDR3, 33 bases, with the frame set at the first base. CDR1 and CDR2 are drawn from the germline V gene (reference sequence): DFQATT, SNEGSKA. General study outcomes and caveats: Among healthy vaccine recipients, nearly all vaccine-induced clones were SARS-CoV-2 mono-reactive, and just 1 of 255 was cross-reactive with common cold coronaviruses. Marked clonal contraction was observed in both infection-induced and vaccine-induced clones at late post-vaccination timepoints, consistent with waning T cell responses. The study was limited by a small number of convalescent patients and lacked early post-infection timepoints.

The ViraFEST assay stimulated PBMC with viral peptide pools and then used TCR sequencing to identify antigen-specific CD4+ T cell clonotypes by expansion. After around ten days of culture, CD4+ T cells were isolated with the EasySep CD4+ T cell isolation kit. Each participant received two doses of an mRNA SARS-CoV-2 vaccine, either BNT162b2 or mRNA-1273. None of the healthy vaccine recipients had a prior SARS-CoV-2 infection, which was confirmed by nucleocapsid antibody tests that came back negative both before and after vaccination. Some 2 million PBMC per well were cultured with around 9.8 ug/ml peptides in IMDM containing 5% human AB serum, 10 IU/ml IL-2 and gentamicin. On days 3 and 7, half of the culture medium was replaced with fresh IL-2-containing medium. Unless otherwise noted, each peptide stimulation condition was cultured in triplicate wells. Using Ficoll-Paque Plus gradient centrifugation, PBMC were separated from whole blood and then either used fresh or cryopreserved at -140C. The overlapping peptide pools covered the spike proteins of SARS-CoV-2 as well as those of the common cold coronaviruses HCoV-NL63, HCoV-OC43 and HCoV-229E. Genomic DNA was extracted from cultured CD4+ T cells with the QIAamp micro DNA kit.

Here the chain combines TRBV20-1 and TRBJ1-1; the D segment could be TRBD1, given 6 matching bases. The specimen was CD4+ T cells from PBMCs cultured with HCoV-NL63 spike peptides, collected after COVID-19 vaccination. The sample's cell subset or site, from its label and the paper: HCoV-NL63 spike overlapping peptide pool stimulation. The sequence derives from a human donor who received a COVID-19 vaccine. The bases read TGCAGTGCTAGGGACAGCCCCGAAGCTTTCTTT. This sequence encodes CSARDSPEAFF.